The rows below give T cell receptor beta chains drawn from one sample of a study of PD-L1 blockade in urothelial cancer. The table came from immunoSEQ multiplex PCR; TCRdb's copy has only in-frame clones and leaves some out. The repertoire holds tens of thousands of clones, 70% to 90% seen once, with 1.6% in the top ten. Sample: PBMCs, taken around atezolizumab (anti-PD-L1) treatment. The receptor source for this set is a man in his 70s with urothelial cancer. Each CDR3 is given with its conserved first and last residue. Fields, in order: CDR3 DNA, CDR3 protein, D gene, clone size, V gene, J gene. The D gene is left open where the match is weak. The size entry is marked missing in some rows and otherwise reads once, few, many or a size class.

TGTGCCAGTAGTAAAGACAGGGACAGCTCCTACAATGAGCAGTTCTTC	CASSKDRDSSYNEQFF	TRBD1	.	TRBV19	TRBJ2-1
TGTGCCAGCATCGTAGGAGTAGTAGCTTTCTTT	CASIVGVVAFF	.	.	TRBV27	TRBJ1-1
TGCGCCAGCAGCCAAGCCGGGGGTTCAAACTATGGCTACACCTTC	CASSQAGGSNYGYTF	.	.	TRBV4-1	TRBJ1-2
TGTGCCAGCAGCCCGGCAGCGGGAGTCCAAGAGACCCAGTACTTC	CASSPAAGVQETQYF	TRBD2	few	TRBV5-4	TRBJ2-5
TGCGCCAGCAGCCTAGAAGGTCCTCAAGCTTTCTTT	CASSLEGPQAFF	.	once	TRBV5-1	TRBJ1-1
TGTGCCAGCAGCTTAGGGGACAGGCACGAGACCCAGTACTTC	CASSLGDRHETQYF	TRBD1	.	TRBV11-3	TRBJ2-5
TGTGCCAGCAGCCGCGGACAGGGGATGAACACTGAAGCTTTCTTT	CASSRGQGMNTEAFF	TRBD1	.	TRBV14	TRBJ1-1
TGCGCCAGCAGCCAAGATCTAACCGCTGATCAGCCCCAGCATTTT	CASSQDLTADQPQHF	.	once	TRBV4-3	TRBJ1-5
TGTGCCAGCAGCCCCGGGACACTAGGCGAGCAGTACTTC	CASSPGTLGEQYF	.	.	TRBV7-7	TRBJ2-7
TGTGCCACTGTCAATCGGGGGGGAAACACCATATATTTT	CATVNRGGNTIYF	.	.	TRBV15	TRBJ1-3
TGTGCCAGCAGCGAAACCGGGGACAGATCGTATGGAAACACCATATATTTT	CASSETGDRSYGNTIYF	TRBD1	.	TRBV9	TRBJ1-3
TGTGCCAGCTCACCAATTCCGGGACAGAGTAATCAGCCCCAGCATTTT	CASSPIPGQSNQPQHF	TRBD1	.	TRBV18	TRBJ1-5
TGTGCCAGCAGCTGGGGACTAGCAAGTACAGATACGCAGTATTTT	CASSWGLASTDTQYF	TRBD2	.	TRBV5-8	TRBJ2-3
TGTGCCAGCAGTGGGAGGACAGGGAATGGTGGCTACACCTTC	CASSGRTGNGGYTF	TRBD1	.	TRBV6-1	TRBJ1-2
TGTGCCAGCAGCCGTGGACAGGGGCGATATAATTATCAAGAGACCCAGTACTTC	CASSRGQGRYNYQETQYF	TRBD1	.	TRBV5-4	TRBJ2-5
TGTGCCAGCAGTTTTCTGGACACCGAAACCGGGCAGCCCCAGCATTTT	CASSFLDTETGQPQHF	.	.	TRBV28	TRBJ1-5
TGTGCCAGCAGCTCGGCTAGCAACACTGAAGCTTTCTTT	CASSSASNTEAFF	.	.	TRBV6-6	TRBJ1-1
TGTGCCAGCAGCCAAGCGACCTACAGGGCTTACGAGCAGTACTTC	CASSQATYRAYEQYF	.	.	TRBV14	TRBJ2-7
TGTGCCAGCAGCGGGGTAGTGAACACTGAAGCTTTCTTT	CASSGVVNTEAFF	.	.	TRBV2	TRBJ1-1
TGTGCCAGCAGTGGGACTAGCGAGCACACTAGCACAGATACGCAGTATTTT	CASSGTSEHTSTDTQYF	TRBD2	.	TRBV28	TRBJ2-3
TGCAGCGTTGTCCGGGGCGGGGGTCGAGAGACCCAGTACTTC	CSVVRGGGRETQYF	TRBD2	.	TRBV29-1	TRBJ2-5
TGTGCCAGCAGCCGCGGGGCCGCGAACACTGAAGCTTTCTTT	CASSRGAANTEAFF	.	.	TRBV7-9	TRBJ1-1
TGCGCCAGCAGCCGTGCGGGACTAGCAAACAATGAGCAGTTCTTC	CASSRAGLANNEQFF	TRBD2	.	TRBV4-1	TRBJ2-1
TGTGCCAGCAGTTCCAACCCGACTAGCGGGAGGGAAGAGCAGTACTTC	CASSSNPTSGREEQYF	TRBD2	.	TRBV6-6	TRBJ2-7
TGCGCCAGCAGCCAAGGCGTACAGGGAGTTGGAAACACCATATATTTT	CASSQGVQGVGNTIYF	.	.	TRBV4-3	TRBJ1-3
TGTGCCAGCAGTTATCACGGGACAGGCCTCTACGAGCAGTACTTC	CASSYHGTGLYEQYF	TRBD1	.	TRBV6-5	TRBJ2-7
TGCGCCAGCAGCTCGGGACAGGGTCTGAACAATGAGCAGTTCTTC	CASSSGQGLNNEQFF	TRBD1	.	TRBV5-1	TRBJ2-1
TGTGCCACCAGCAGAGCCCCTAGCGGAGAGACCCAGTACTTC	CATSRAPSGETQYF	TRBD2	once	TRBV15	TRBJ2-5
TGCAGCGTTCGGGAGGGAGACGGCTACGAGCAGTACTTC	CSVREGDGYEQYF	TRBD2	.	TRBV29-1	TRBJ2-7
TGTGCCAGCAGTCCCCAACCACAGGTAGGAGGGAATCAGCCCCAGCATTTT	CASSPQPQVGGNQPQHF	.	.	TRBV27	TRBJ1-5
TGTGCCAGCAGCTTAGGGAGGGAAGATGGAGAGACCCAGTACTTC	CASSLGREDGETQYF	.	.	TRBV7-9	TRBJ2-5
TGTGCCAGCAGAGGGAATGGACAGGGGGCGGGGGAGACCCAGTACTTC	CASRGNGQGAGETQYF	TRBD1	.	TRBV5-4	TRBJ2-5
TGTGCCAGCAGCTTAGCCAGGAACACTGAAGCTTTCTTT	CASSLARNTEAFF	.	.	TRBV11-2	TRBJ1-1
TGTGCCTGGAGTAAGAGGAGAATTAACTATGGCTACACCTTC	CAWSKRRINYGYTF	.	.	TRBV30	TRBJ1-2
TGTGCCAGCAGCCTCGGACAGAACACTGAAGCTTTCTTT	CASSLGQNTEAFF	.	.	TRBV6-4	TRBJ1-1
TGCGCCAGCAGTCAATCCCTGACTAGCGGGAGGCCAGATACGCAGTATTTT	CASSQSLTSGRPDTQYF	TRBD2	.	TRBV23-1	TRBJ2-3
TGTGCCAGCAGCCCGGGACTAGCGGGAGTAAATGAGCAGTTCTTC	CASSPGLAGVNEQFF	TRBD2	.	TRBV5-8	TRBJ2-1
TGCAGCGTTGACGACAGAATGAACACTGAAGCTTTCTTT	CSVDDRMNTEAFF	.	once	TRBV29-1	TRBJ1-1
TGCGCCAGCAGCCTTCGACAGCAAATCTACTCTGGGGCCAACGTCCTGACTTTC	CASSLRQQIYSGANVLTF	.	.	TRBV5-1	TRBJ2-6
TGTGCCAGCAGCCTAGGGGGTCCCGCCGACGAGCAGTACTTC	CASSLGGPADEQYF	.	.	TRBV4-2	TRBJ2-7
TGCGCCAGCAGCCAAGATGGGACAGTGTTCTACGAGCAGTACTTC	CASSQDGTVFYEQYF	TRBD1	.	TRBV4-3	TRBJ2-7